The 9 T cell receptor beta chains in this list originate from one sample, sequenced in a study of PD-1 blockade in classical Hodgkin lymphoma. Every patient had relapsed following autologous stem cell transplantation, and cohorts differed in brentuximab vedotin exposure. Some clones are missing from TCRdb's copy, which holds only in-frame ones; the method was immunoSEQ multiplex PCR. The sample holds more than 90,000 clones, 75% to 85% seen once. The sequenced sample was peripheral blood mononuclear cells (PBMCs), obtained before the second cycle of nivolumab. These receptors were collected from a human donor with classical Hodgkin lymphoma.

The V and J genes are TRBV7-2 and TRBJ2-3, with D possibly matching TRBD2 (5 bases). The CDR3 has 14 residues. The germline CDR1 and CDR2 sequences are SGHTA and FQGNSA. V gave up 5 bases and J gave up 4 bases, with 13 bases separating them. The CDR3 loop reads CASSPASPPDTQYF. The CDR3 DNA follows: TGTGCCAGCAGCCCCGCTAGCCCCCCAGATACGCAGTATTTT.

This chain uses TRBV6-5 with TRBJ1-1; D is unresolved. Trimming took 4 bases from V and 5 from J, leaving 14 bases between them. This CDR3 is built from 14 residues. Per the germline V gene, CDR1 is MNHEY and CDR2 is SVGAGI. CDR3 coding DNA: TGTGCCAGCAGTTCACCTAGACGGGGAACTGAAGCTTTCTTT. Amino acids: CASSSPRRGTEAFF.

This sequence joins TRBV5-4 and TRBJ2-1; 10 nucleotides align to TRBD1. CDR3 length: 15 amino acids. From germline, CDR1 is SGHNT and CDR2 YYREEE (reference sequence). V dropped 5 bases and J dropped 12; count of bases not matched to a gene: 14. In DNA, the CDR3 is TGTGCCAGCAGTTCCCCGGGACAGGGGATTTATGGGCAGTTCTTC. Translation gives CASSSPGQGIYGQFF.

This clone was seen only once. J is TRBJ2-5 and V is TRBV2; D tentatively fits TRBD1 or TRBD2 (5 bases each). The V and J ends lost 2 bases and 5 bases respectively, with 18 bases between them. Looked up from germline, CDR1 is SNHLY and CDR2 is FYNNEI. The CDR3 totals 16 residues. Here the CDR3 reads CASSERLAAGWETQYF. CDR3 coding DNA: TGTGCCAGCAGTGAAAGGCTAGCTGCAGGGTGGGAGACCCAGTACTTC.

This clone was recorded a few times. J is TRBJ2-7 and V is TRBV15; D might be TRBD2 (6 bases). Trimming pared 0 bases from V and 5 bases from J, leaving 8 bases between. Germline V gives CDR1 LNHNV, CDR2 YYDKDF (reference sequence). This CDR3 comprises 13 residues. The CDR3 DNA reads as TGTGCCACCAGCAGAGATCAGCGGGACGAGCAGTACTTC. It is translated as CATSRDQRDEQYF.

The chain links TRBV7-2 to TRBJ1-1; D is undetermined. The CDR3 is made up of 13 amino acids. The germline V and J ends were trimmed by 3 bases and 1 base, with 6 bases remaining between them. Germline V gene lookup returns CDR1 SGHTA and CDR2 FQGNSA. The CDR3 coding sequence is TGTGCCAGCAGCTTCAGACCGAACACTGAAGCTTTCTTT. Its protein product is CASSFRPNTEAFF.

This clone was counted a few times. The rearrangement links TRBV30 to TRBJ2-3; perhaps D is TRBD1 or TRBD2 (5 bases each). Trimming left V 2 bases short and J 1 base short, with 10 bases between. CDR1 and CDR2 from the germline V gene are GTSNPN and SVGIG (reference sequence). The CDR3 covers 14 residues. CDR3 sequence reads: CAWSKGSGTDTQYF. CDR3 nucleotide sequence: TGTGCCTGGAGTAAGGGGAGCGGCACAGATACGCAGTATTTT.

V is TRBV4-3 and J is TRBJ1-2; 7 bases are a match to TRBD1. CDR3 size: 18 residues. V gave up 0 bases and J gave up 0 bases; unmatched junction bases: 10. The V gene's germline CDR1 is LGHNA and CDR2 YSLEER. CDR3 in amino acids: CASSQDSDRERSNYGYTF. For the CDR3, the DNA is TGCGCCAGCAGCCAAGATTCCGACAGGGAGCGATCTAACTATGGCTACACCTTC.

The genes are TRBV18 and TRBJ1-3; tentative D call: TRBD1 (5 bases). The V end lost 6 bases, the J end lost 0 bases, and 15 bases lay between the germline ends. This CDR3 region has 16 residues. Germline V lookup: CDR1 KGHSH, CDR2 LQKENI. CDR3 residues: CASSLQVPRSGNTIYF. CDR3 nucleotide sequence: TGTGCCAGCTCGCTACAGGTTCCCCGCTCTGGAAACACCATATATTTT.